The next 13 T cell receptor beta chains were all read from a single sample in a study of naive and memory T cell subsets. An equimolar mix of two oligonucleotides served as the beta constant-region primer for TRBC1 and TRBC2. MiXCR, applied by TCRdb to the UMI-ligation and nested PCR reads, yields one record per CDR3 protein. The sample holds 140,000 to 150,000 distinct CDR3 sequences; 15% to 20% are singletons and the top ten take roughly 0.13%. Sequences were obtained from naive CD4+ T cells from blood. The origin of the receptors is a human donor in good health.

The rearrangement uses TRBV28 and TRBJ2-2; 8 bases align to TRBD1. This CDR3 contains 14 residues. The V gene's germline CDR1 is MDHEN and CDR2 SYDVKM. V gave up 5 bases and J gave up 8 bases; unmatched junction bases: 7. In nucleotides, the CDR3 is TGTGCCAGCAGTGGAGCAGGGGGCGGAGGGGAGCTGTTTTTT. Protein product: CASSGAGGGGELFF.

This clonotype was picked up a small number of times. This chain connects TRBV20-1 to TRBJ1-6; D unresolved. With 1 base removed from V and 6 bases from J, the gap between germline ends came to 10 bases. Germline V gene data show CDR1 as DFQATT and CDR2 as SNEGSKA (reference sequence). CDR3 length: 14 amino acids. The CDR3 sequence: CSARGPTFNSPLHF. The CDR3 coding sequence is TGCAGTGCTAGAGGCCCAACCTTTAATTCACCCCTCCACTTT.

J is TRBJ1-4 and V is TRBV4-2, with 8 bases matching TRBD1. This CDR3 comprises 19 residues. Losses at the gene ends were 2 bases for V and 2 bases for J; bases not matched to a gene: 13. In germline, CDR1 is LGHNA, CDR2 YNFKEQ. Here the CDR3 reads CASSQNGQGLGGTNEKLFF. In nucleotides, the CDR3 is TGTGCCAGCAGCCAAAATGGACAGGGCTTGGGAGGTACTAATGAAAAACTGTTTTTT.

The chain links TRBV11-2 to TRBJ2-3; 8 bases line up with TRBD2. This CDR3 region has 14 residues. Germline V gene sequence: CDR1 SGHAT, CDR2 FQNNGV. Trimming took 6 bases from V and 1 from J; bases not matched to a gene: 3. The CDR3 is CASRTSGGTDTQYF. As DNA, the CDR3 is TGTGCCAGCAGAACTAGCGGTGGCACAGATACGCAGTATTTT.

This clonotype was counted a few times. The chain is built from TRBV28 and TRBJ2-3; 15 nucleotides match TRBD2. In germline, CDR1 is MDHEN, CDR2 SYDVKM. Losses at the gene ends were 2 bases for V and 2 bases for J; bases not matched to a gene: 5. The CDR3 consists of 18 residues. Here the CDR3 reads CASSLRTSGRAFTDTQYF. In nucleotides, the CDR3 is TGTGCCAGCAGTTTAAGGACTAGCGGGAGGGCCTTCACAGATACGCAGTATTTT.

The J gene is TRBJ2-2, the V gene TRBV4-1; TRBD1 aligns across 7 bases. The germline V gene encodes CDR1 MGHRA and CDR2 YSYEKL. Trimming at V came to 2 bases and at J to 6 bases, leaving 6 bases not matched to a gene. The CDR3 has 15 residues. CDR3 bases: TGCGCCAGCAGCCAACCGACAGGGAAGGCCGGGGAGCTGTTTTTT. Residues: CASSQPTGKAGELFF.

There are a few counts of this clonotype. The chain couples TRBV3-1 to TRBJ2-5; D is perhaps TRBD1 or TRBD2 (5 bases each). Germline V gene lookup returns CDR1 LGHDT and CDR2 YNNKEL (reference sequence). V gave up 0 bases and J gave up 3 bases, with 17 bases separating them. The CDR3 is 17 residues long. DNA of the CDR3: TGTGCCAGCAGCCAAGATTGGGACGCACACCTCAAAGAGACCCAGTACTTC. Translated: CASSQDWDAHLKETQYF.

This chain uses TRBV5-1 with TRBJ2-3; 13 nucleotides align to TRBD2. Germline-derived CDR1 and CDR2 are SGHRS and YFSETQ. The CDR3 covers 17 residues. With 4 bases clipped from V and 4 bases from J, the junction kept 9 bases outside the gene matches. The CDR3 loop is CASSPTSGRTSADTQYF. The CDR3 DNA sequence: TGCGCCAGCAGCCCGACTAGCGGGAGGACCTCAGCAGATACGCAGTATTTT.

The chain combines TRBV6-1 with TRBJ1-5; no firm D call. V dropped 5 bases and J dropped 0 bases, with 8 bases sitting between them. The CDR3 consists of 14 residues. Germline lookup yields CDR1 MNHNS and CDR2 SASEGT. The CDR3, as DNA: TGTGCCAGCAGTCAGGAGTTTAGCAATCAGCCCCAGCATTTT. Protein sequence: CASSQEFSNQPQHF.

The V gene is TRBV25-1, the J gene TRBJ1-5; a possible D gene is TRBD1 (5 bases). V was clipped by 3 bases and J by 0 bases, with 12 bases between them. The CDR3 is 16 amino acids. Germline V gene lookup returns CDR1 MGHDK and CDR2 SYGVNS. The CDR3 reads CASSDEDRTSNQPQHF. For the CDR3, the DNA is TGTGCCAGCAGTGACGAAGACAGAACTAGCAATCAGCCCCAGCATTTT.

A few counts support this clonotype. The chain links TRBV5-6 to TRBJ1-5; D unclear. CDR1 is SGHDT, CDR2 YYEEEE, per germline. Trimming cost V 2 bases and J 2 bases, with 14 bases left between them. The CDR3 has 16 residues. CDR3 nucleotides: TGTGCCAGCAGCTTACGGGCTGCTCTGGGCAATCAGCCCCAGCATTTT. Its protein product is CASSLRAALGNQPQHF.

This clonotype was observed at least ten times. J is TRBJ2-7 and V is TRBV20-1, with no clear D. Germline-derived CDR1 and CDR2 are DFQATT and SNEGSKA (reference sequence). V was cut by 6 bases and J by 3 bases, with 6 bases left in between. This CDR3 is 10 amino acids long. The CDR3 nucleotides read TGCAGTGCCGGATACTACGAGCAGTACTTC. As protein: CSAGYYEQYF.

This clonotype was detected a few times. V gene TRBV6-5 combines with J gene TRBJ2-2; TRBD2 agrees at 11 bases. V shed 6 bases, J shed 1 base, and the junction held 10 bases outside the gene matches. The CDR3 extends over 18 amino acids. CDR1 is MNHEY and CDR2 is SVGAGI in the germline V gene. CDR3 sequence reads: CASRHSLTSGENTGELFF. Here the CDR3 DNA reads TGTGCCAGCAGACATTCCTTGACTAGCGGGGAGAACACCGGGGAGCTGTTTTTT.